Given below is one TCR beta chain in context. This record comes from a study of blood T cell repertoires in COVID-19. Study as a whole: Acute and convalescent COVID-19 specimens originated in the United States, Italy and Spain.

Per the germline V gene, CDR1 is SQVTM and CDR2 is ANQGSEA. The CDR3 is made up of 14 amino acids. Trimming took 3 bases from V and 7 from J; bases not matched to a gene: 7. The repertoire was sequenced with immunoSEQ multiplex PCR; TCRdb's copy has only in-frame clones and lacks some. The sample lists 85,000 to 90,000 clones, approximately 86% occurring once. The sequenced sample was peripheral blood. This clonotype was obtained from a man older than 75 with active or convalescent COVID-19. This chain links TRBV29-1 with TRBJ2-1, with 9 positions matching TRBD1. The CDR3 reads CSVDPDRGPNEQFF. The CDR3, as DNA: TGCAGCGTTGACCCGGACAGGGGTCCTAATGAGCAGTTCTTC.